The clone carrying this T cell receptor beta chain has a single count. Its cognate antigen is unknown. This record belongs to a study of CD8 T cells in Susac syndrome. General study findings and limits: As acknowledged by the study, its TCR sequencing and HLA analysis included a relatively small number of individuals.

Random hexamers were used to reverse transcribe about 0.5 to 1 ug of RNA. Amplification of the TCR beta CDR3 was carried out by immunoSEQ multiplex PCR, which spanned a total of 54 Vbeta and 13 Jbeta segments. TCRdb called the immunoSEQ multiplex PCR reads again in MiXCR, with one record for every CDR3 protein. The repertoire consists of about 200,000 distinct CDR3 sequences, with roughly 95% occurring once and the leading ten covering 0.093%. The V gene's germline CDR1 is SSHAT and CDR2 FNYEAQ (reference sequence). Deletions cut 5 bases from V and 1 base from J, with 11 bases between. This CDR3 region has 14 residues. Sequencing of TCR beta, carried out with a high-throughput approach, was applied to CD8+ and CD4+ T cells from the blood.

The source material was CD4+ T cells from PBMCs. The chain links TRBV7-7 to TRBJ2-5; no definite D call. The clonotype originates from a human donor with multiple sclerosis. CDR3 residues: CASSKQKAQETQYF. The CDR3 DNA reads as TGTGCCAGCAGCAAACAGAAGGCCCAAGAGACCCAGTACTTC.